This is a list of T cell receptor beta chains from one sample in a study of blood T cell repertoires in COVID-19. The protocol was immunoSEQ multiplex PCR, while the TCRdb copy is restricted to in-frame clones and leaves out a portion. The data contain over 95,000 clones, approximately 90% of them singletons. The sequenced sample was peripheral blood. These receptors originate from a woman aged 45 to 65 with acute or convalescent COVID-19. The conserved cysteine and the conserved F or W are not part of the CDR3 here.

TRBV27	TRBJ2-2	AIQGEANTGELF
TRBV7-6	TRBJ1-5	ASSLEAPGRSNQPQH
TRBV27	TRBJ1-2	ASSLPYYNYGYT
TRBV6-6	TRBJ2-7	ASSSRETEQY
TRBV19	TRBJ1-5	ASTAELGIGDRGYNQPQH
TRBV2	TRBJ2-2	ASSDQQANTGELF
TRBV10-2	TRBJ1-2	ASSEYGRDNPYGYT
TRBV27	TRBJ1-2	ASSLGDSNYGYT
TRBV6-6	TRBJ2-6	ASSAASGGANVLT
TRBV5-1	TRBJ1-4	ASSSRQVGANEKLF
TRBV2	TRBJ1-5	ASRGSTGRLSNQPQH